A selection of T cell receptor beta chains follows, all from one sample in a study of technical replicates of blood from a few donors. Here immunoSEQ multiplex PCR was the method, and the copy in TCRdb shows in-frame clones only, minus some. The sample comprises approximately 79,000 clones, 80% to 95% of which are singletons, and about 0.38% rests with the top ten. Sequenced sample: T cells isolated from PBMCs. The receptors were sampled from a human donor in good health. CDR3s include the opening cysteine and the closing phenylalanine or tryptophan. The D gene is left open where the match is weak. The listing skips clone size in some rows; elsewhere it reads once, few, many or a size class.

>TRBD2|TRBJ2-7|TRBV6-5|few
CASTDGTSGYEQYF
TGTGCCAGCACTGATGGGACTAGCGGCTACGAGCAGTACTTC
>TRBD2|TRBJ2-7|TRBV6-4|.
CASSVQAGGTFYEQYF
TGTGCCAGCAGTGTTCAAGCGGGAGGTACCTTCTACGAGCAGTACTTC
>TRBD1|TRBJ1-2|TRBV6-5|.
CASSWDRDYGYTF
TGTGCCAGCAGTTGGGACAGGGACTATGGCTACACCTTC
>.|TRBJ1-5|TRBV18|.
CASSPGGRQPQHF
TGTGCCAGCTCACCAGGAGGGAGACAGCCCCAGCATTTT
>TRBD2|TRBJ2-5|TRBV9|.
CASSVGVAGGPSETQYF
TGTGCCAGCAGCGTAGGGGTAGCGGGAGGGCCGTCAGAGACCCAGTACTTC
>.|TRBJ2-7|TRBV19|.
CASSPGLSGYEQYF
TGTGCCAGTAGTCCGGGACTCTCGGGCTACGAGCAGTACTTC
>TRBD1|TRBJ2-7|TRBV6-1|.
CASSEGDRGYEQYF
TGTGCCAGCAGTGAAGGGGACAGGGGCTACGAGCAGTACTTC
>TRBD2|TRBJ2-3|TRBV5-1|.
CASRNSGSNTDTQYF
TGCGCCAGCAGGAATAGCGGGTCGAACACAGATACGCAGTATTTT
>.|TRBJ2-7|TRBV5-4|.
CASSFLSQGLSVFASYEQYF
TGTGCCAGCAGCTTTTTATCCCAGGGGCTCAGTGTTTTTGCCTCCTACGAGCAGTACTTC
>.|TRBJ2-1|TRBV6-5|.
CASRSSSYNEQFF
TGTGCCAGCAGGTCTAGCTCCTACAATGAGCAGTTCTTC
>.|TRBJ2-7|TRBV30|.
CAWSGTGLGEQYF
TGTGCCTGGAGTGGAACAGGGCTAGGCGAGCAGTACTTC
>.|TRBJ2-7|TRBV28|.
CASSSEMHYEQYF
TGTGCCAGCTCTAGCGAAATGCACTACGAGCAGTACTTC
>TRBD1|TRBJ1-2|TRBV9|.
CASSVLRGGGGYTF
TGTGCCAGCAGCGTACTGAGAGGGGGCGGTGGCTACACCTTC
>TRBD2|TRBJ2-7|TRBV7-2|.
CASSLQTSVAYEQYF
TGTGCCAGCAGCTTACAGACTAGCGTTGCCTACGAGCAGTACTTC
>.|TRBJ1-1|TRBV7-2|.
CASSPPPGDTEAFF
TGTGCCAGCAGCCCACCCCCAGGGGACACTGAAGCTTTCTTT
>.|TRBJ2-7|TRBV4-2|.
CASRQQPDRDYEQYF
TGTGCCAGCAGACAACAACCGGACAGAGACTACGAGCAGTACTTC
>TRBD1|TRBJ1-2|TRBV5-1|.
CASSLAPTGADGYTF
TGCGCCAGCAGCTTGGCCCCGACAGGGGCTGATGGCTACACCTTC
>.|TRBJ1-1|TRBV7-9|.
CASSSQSNTEAFF
TGTGCCAGCAGCTCCCAATCAAACACTGAAGCTTTCTTT
>.|TRBJ2-7|TRBV6-6|.
CASSYRPTTDEQYF
TGTGCCAGCAGTTACCGACCTACTACCGACGAGCAGTACTTC
>.|TRBJ1-1|TRBV6-5|.
CASSYEEAEDEAFF
TGTGCCAGCAGTTACGAGGAGGCAGAGGATGAAGCTTTCTTT
>.|TRBJ1-1|TRBV5-1|.
CASSPRSGENTEAFF
TGCGCCAGCAGCCCCCGGTCGGGGGAGAACACTGAAGCTTTCTTT
>.|TRBJ2-7|TRBV11-1|.
CASSVSYEQYF
TGTGCCAGCAGCGTATCCTACGAGCAGTACTTC
>.|TRBJ2-3|TRBV7-2|.
CASSLAPTSTDTQYF
TGTGCCAGCAGCTTAGCCCCCACAAGCACAGATACGCAGTATTTT
>TRBD2|TRBJ2-2|TRBV7-2|.
CASSLTSGANTGELFF
TGTGCCAGCAGCCTTACTAGCGGGGCGAACACCGGGGAGCTGTTTTTT
>TRBD1|TRBJ2-7|TRBV15|.
CATSRYDRGTYEQYF
TGTGCCACCAGCAGATATGACAGGGGAACCTACGAGCAGTACTTC
>.|TRBJ1-1|TRBV5-1|.
CASSLGQPNTEAFF
TGCGCCAGCAGCTTAGGACAGCCTAACACTGAAGCTTTCTTT
>.|TRBJ2-3|TRBV11-2|.
CASSPYGRGLTDTQYF
TGTGCCAGCAGCCCCTATGGGCGGGGCCTCACAGATACGCAGTATTTT
>.|TRBJ1-1|TRBV6-6|.
CASSSSGNTEAFF
TGTGCCAGCAGTTCCTCCGGGAACACTGAAGCTTTCTTT
>.|TRBJ2-7|TRBV11-3|.
CASSRQGREQYF
TGTGCCAGCAGCCGTCAGGGGCGCGAGCAGTACTTC
>TRBD1|TRBJ2-7|TRBV9|.
CASSVTGGGYEQYF
TGTGCCAGCAGCGTTACAGGGGGCGGCTACGAGCAGTACTTC
>.|TRBJ2-5|TRBV7-9|.
CASSFPDWRETQYF
TGTGCCAGCAGCTTTCCGGACTGGAGGGAGACCCAGTACTTC
>TRBD1|TRBJ2-3|TRBV29-1|.
CSARDRRTDTQYF
TGCAGCGCTCGGGACAGACGCACAGATACGCAGTATTTT
>.|TRBJ1-5|TRBV6-5|.
CASSLQGSQPQHF
TGTGCCAGCAGTCTACAGGGCAGTCAGCCCCAGCATTTT
>.|TRBJ1-1|TRBV7-9|.
CASSLLGNTEAFF
TGTGCCAGCAGCTTACTAGGGAACACTGAAGCTTTCTTT
>.|TRBJ1-1|TRBV5-1|.
CASSLRYLNTEAFF
TGCGCCAGCAGCCTCCGGTATCTGAACACTGAAGCTTTCTTT
>.|TRBJ2-3|TRBV7-3|.
CASSEAYGDTQYF
TGTGCCAGCAGCGAAGCCTACGGAGATACGCAGTATTTT
>TRBD1|TRBJ1-2|TRBV5-1|.
CASSRIGTANYGYTF
TGCGCCAGCAGCCGAATCGGGACAGCGAATTATGGCTACACCTTC
>.|TRBJ2-5|TRBV9|.
CASSQGHANQMWTQYF
TGTGCCAGCAGCCAAGGACACGCTAATCAAATGTGGACCCAGTACTTC
>.|TRBJ1-2|TRBV7-2|.
CASSFSTGILQIYGYTF
TGTGCCAGCAGCTTCTCCACAGGGATATTACAGATCTATGGCTACACCTTC
>TRBD1|TRBJ2-7|TRBV9|.
CASSGQQGAKHYEQYF
TGTGCCAGCAGCGGACAACAGGGGGCGAAACACTACGAGCAGTACTTC
>TRBD1|TRBJ2-7|TRBV5-5|.
CASSLEAGGYEQYF
TGTGCCAGCAGCTTGGAGGCAGGGGGTTACGAGCAGTACTTC
>.|TRBJ2-5|TRBV9|.
CASSPIAAQETQYF
TGTGCCAGCAGTCCTATAGCGGCCCAAGAGACCCAGTACTTC
>TRBD2|TRBJ2-2|TRBV2|.
CASSLGLADATGELFF
TGTGCCAGCAGTTTGGGACTAGCGGATGCTACCGGGGAGCTGTTTTTT
>.|TRBJ1-5|TRBV5-5|.
CASRTDTNNQPQHF
TGTGCCAGCAGGACCGACACCAACAATCAGCCCCAGCATTTT
>TRBD1|TRBJ2-5|TRBV6-1|.
CASSGGTAKETQYF
TGTGCCAGCAGTGGGGGGACAGCTAAAGAGACCCAGTACTTC
>TRBD1|TRBJ2-7|TRBV28|.
CASSEGAEFDYEQYF
TGTGCCAGCAGTGAGGGGGCAGAGTTCGACTACGAGCAGTACTTC
>TRBD1|TRBJ1-1|TRBV27|.
CASSYGTGSEAFF
TGTGCCAGCAGTTACGGGACAGGGTCTGAAGCTTTCTTT
>TRBD1|TRBJ2-7|TRBV11-3|.
CASSSRDRSYEQYF
TGTGCCAGCAGCTCCCGGGACAGATCCTACGAGCAGTACTTC
>.|TRBJ2-5|TRBV4-3|.
CASSRTVVETQYF
TGCGCCAGCAGCCGCACGGTTGTAGAGACCCAGTACTTC
>.|TRBJ2-7|TRBV11-2|.
CASSPSGLGEQYF
TGTGCCAGCAGCCCGTCAGGGTTGGGCGAGCAGTACTTC
>TRBD1|TRBJ2-2|TRBV27|.
CASSMTGNFGELFF
TGTGCCAGCAGTATGACAGGGAATTTCGGGGAGCTGTTTTTT
>TRBD1|TRBJ2-3|TRBV5-1|.
CASSSGQSTDTQYF
TGCGCCAGCAGCTCGGGACAGAGCACAGATACGCAGTATTTT
>.|TRBJ2-4|TRBV27|.
CASSFNRADIQYF
TGTGCCAGCAGTTTTAACAGGGCTGACATTCAGTACTTC
>.|TRBJ2-7|TRBV4-2|.
CASSQSGVEQYF
TGTGCCAGCAGCCAATCAGGGGTCGAGCAGTACTTC